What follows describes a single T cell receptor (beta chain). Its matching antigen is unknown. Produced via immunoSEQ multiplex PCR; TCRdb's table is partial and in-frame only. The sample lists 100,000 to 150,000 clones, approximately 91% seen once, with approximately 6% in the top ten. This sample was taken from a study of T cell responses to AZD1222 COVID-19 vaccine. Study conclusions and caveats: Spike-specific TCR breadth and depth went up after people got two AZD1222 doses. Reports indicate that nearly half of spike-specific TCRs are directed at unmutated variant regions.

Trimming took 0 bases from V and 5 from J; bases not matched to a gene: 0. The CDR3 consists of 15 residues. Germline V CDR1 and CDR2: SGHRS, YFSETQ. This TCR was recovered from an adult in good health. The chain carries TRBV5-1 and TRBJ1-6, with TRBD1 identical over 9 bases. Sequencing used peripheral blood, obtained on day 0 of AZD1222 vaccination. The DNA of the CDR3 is TGCGCCAGCAGCTTGGGGGACAGGGATAATTCACCCCTCCACTTT. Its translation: CASSLGDRDNSPLHF.